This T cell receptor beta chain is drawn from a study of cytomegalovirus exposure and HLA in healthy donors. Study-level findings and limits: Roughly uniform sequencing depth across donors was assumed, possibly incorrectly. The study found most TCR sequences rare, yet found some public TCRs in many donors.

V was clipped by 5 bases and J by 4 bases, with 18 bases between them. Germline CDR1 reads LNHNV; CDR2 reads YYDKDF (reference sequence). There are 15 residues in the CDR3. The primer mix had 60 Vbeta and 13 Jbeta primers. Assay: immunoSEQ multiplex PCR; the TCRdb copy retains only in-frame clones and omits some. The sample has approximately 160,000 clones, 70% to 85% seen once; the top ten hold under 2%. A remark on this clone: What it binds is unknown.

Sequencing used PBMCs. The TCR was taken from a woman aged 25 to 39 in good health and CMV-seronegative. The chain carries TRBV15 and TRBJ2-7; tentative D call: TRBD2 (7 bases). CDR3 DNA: TGTGCCACCAGCCCCTCGGGGGGAAGGGGGTACGAGCAGTACTTC. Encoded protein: CATSPSGGRGYEQYF.